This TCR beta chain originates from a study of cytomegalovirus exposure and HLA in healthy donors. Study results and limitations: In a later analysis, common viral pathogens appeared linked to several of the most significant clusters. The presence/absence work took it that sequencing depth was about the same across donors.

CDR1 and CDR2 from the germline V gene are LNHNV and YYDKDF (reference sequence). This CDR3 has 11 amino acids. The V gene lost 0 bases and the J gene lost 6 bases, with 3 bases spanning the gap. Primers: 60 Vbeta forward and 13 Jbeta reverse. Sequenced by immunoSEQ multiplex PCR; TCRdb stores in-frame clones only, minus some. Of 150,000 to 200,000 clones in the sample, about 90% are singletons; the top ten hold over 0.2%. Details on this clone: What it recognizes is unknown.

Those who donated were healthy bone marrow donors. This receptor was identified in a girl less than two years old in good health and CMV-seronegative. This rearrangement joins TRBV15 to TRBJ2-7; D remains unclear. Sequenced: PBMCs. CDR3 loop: CATSREAEQYF. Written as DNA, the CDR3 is TGTGCCACCAGCAGAGAAGCCGAGCAGTACTTC. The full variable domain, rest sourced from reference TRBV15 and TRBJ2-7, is DAMVIQNPRYQVTQFGKPVTLSCSQTLNHNVMYWYQQKSSQAPKLLFHYYDKDFNNEADTPDNFQSRRPNTSFCFLDIRSPGLGDTAMYLCATSREAEQYFGPGTRLTVT.